Below, one T cell receptor beta chain is given with its context. Sequencing was performed with immunoSEQ multiplex PCR; in TCRdb, only in-frame clones are kept and a portion is missing. The table includes about 130,000 clones, roughly 83% detected once. V was pared by 9 bases and J by 7 bases, with 24 bases between. In germline, CDR1 is MNHEY, CDR2 SMNVEV (reference sequence). The CDR3 is made up of 15 amino acids. Everyone who took part was roughly 18 to 89 years old, and they came from about 25 US areas. The sample belongs to a study of blood T cell repertoires in COVID-19. Study-wide context: T cells, B-cell-depleted T cells, or PBMCs provided the cDNA or gDNA that served as material.

The chain recombines TRBV27 with TRBJ1-1; maybe TRBD1 (5 bases). The sample comprised PBMCs or T cells enriched from blood (not recorded which). This receptor was obtained from a man over 45 who had recovered from COVID-19. DNA for the CDR3: TGTGCCAGTCGTCTTTCAGGGAGGGCGAGCGGTGAAGCTTTCTTT. It codes for CASRLSGRASGEAFF.